Presented here are 30 T cell receptor beta chains from one specimen sequenced in a study of blood T cell repertoires in COVID-19. The table came from immunoSEQ multiplex PCR; TCRdb's copy has only in-frame clones and leaves some out. The sample has about 150,000 clones, under 85% seen once. Sequencing was done on a sample of peripheral blood. The receptors originated from a man between 60 and 75 years old with COVID-19, enrolled during active disease.

The CDR3 spells CASSAASFNQPQHF. Here the CDR3 DNA reads TGTGCCAGCAGCGCCGCGTCCTTTAATCAGCCCCAGCATTTT. The rearrangement uses TRBV9 and TRBJ1-5; D is ambiguous. Between the trimmed V and J ends, which lost 3 bases and 4 bases, there was a span of 11 bases. Per germline, CDR1 SGDLS and CDR2 YYNGEE. This CDR3 contains 14 residues.

The chain combines TRBV28 with TRBJ2-1, with TRBD1 matching over 7 bases. CDR3 size: 12 residues. Germline V lookup: CDR1 MDHEN, CDR2 SYDVKM. V gave up 7 bases and J gave up 10 bases; unmatched junction bases: 7. CDR3 residues: CASTRSTGEQFF. The CDR3 nucleotides read TGTGCCAGCACTAGATCGACAGGGGAGCAGTTCTTC.

This chain uses TRBV5-8 with TRBJ1-2, with 10 bases aligning to TRBD1. Trimming cost V 4 bases and J 2 bases; bases outside gene matches: 2. The CDR3 totals 14 residues. In germline, CDR1 is SGHTS, CDR2 YDEGEE. The CDR3 protein is CASSRGQGNYGYTF. The CDR3 DNA follows: TGTGCCAGCAGCAGGGGACAGGGGAACTATGGCTACACCTTC.

The J gene is TRBJ1-1, the V gene TRBV10-3; 10 nucleotides align to TRBD1. Trimming took 6 bases from V and 0 from J; bases not matched to a gene: 4. The CDR3 is made up of 15 amino acids. CDR1 is ENHRY, CDR2 SYGVKD, per germline. CDR3 sequence: CAIRRQGALNTEAFF. CDR3 in DNA: TGTGCCATCAGACGACAGGGGGCTCTGAACACTGAAGCTTTCTTT.

The rearrangement joins TRBV11-1 to TRBJ1-1; TRBD1 is a possible D gene (6 bases). This CDR3 is built from 14 residues. The V end was cut by 1 base, the J end by 6 bases, with 12 bases between. Germline loops: CDR1 SGHAT, CDR2 FQDESV (reference sequence). In DNA form, the CDR3 reads TGTGCCAGCAGCTTAGGAGGGGGAGTCGCTGAAGCTTTCTTT. It is translated as CASSLGGGVAEAFF.

This chain links TRBV5-1 with TRBJ2-3; 9 positions match TRBD2. Germline V CDR1 and CDR2: SGHRS, YFSETQ. The CDR3 spans 17 residues. Trimming removed 9 bases from V and 4 bases from J; junction bases left unmatched: 18. CDR3 protein: CATLGGREGKHADTQYF. CDR3 coding DNA: TGCGCCACCCTGGGGGGGCGGGAGGGTAAACACGCAGATACGCAGTATTTT.

This clone was observed a handful of times. This specimen includes other DNA sequences encoding the same CDR3. This chain connects TRBV29-1 to TRBJ2-7, with TRBD1 as a possible D gene (5 bases). The CDR3 is 12 residues long. Germline values: CDR1 SQVTM, CDR2 ANQGSEA. The V end was cut by 4 bases, the J end by 0 bases, with 7 bases between. The CDR3: CSVGQGSYEQYF. The CDR3 bases are TGCAGCGTTGGGCAGGGCTCCTACGAGCAGTACTTC.

This clone was recorded only once. CDR3 loop: CASSPTFPDRHTEAFF. Here the CDR3 DNA reads TGCGCCAGCAGTCCCACCTTCCCAGACAGACACACTGAAGCTTTCTTT. The chain recombines TRBV4-3 with TRBJ1-1, with a tentative D call TRBD1 (5 bases). Trimming took 6 bases from V and 3 from J, leaving 20 bases between them. CDR1 and CDR2 (germline): LGHNA, YSLEER. The CDR3 loop spans 16 amino acids.

The V call is TRBV4-1, the J call TRBJ1-2, with TRBD1 matching over 7 bases. The CDR3 has 17 amino acids. The junction had 9 bases not matched to a gene; V was cut back by 1 base and J by 1 base. Germline values: CDR1 MGHRA, CDR2 YSYEKL. The CDR3 coding sequence is TGCGCCAGCAGCCAAGGAGTCGGGACAGAAAGTAACTATGGCTACACCTTC. The encoded protein is CASSQGVGTESNYGYTF.

The gene calls are TRBV6-5 and TRBJ1-2; weak D call: TRBD1 (5 bases). CDR1 is MNHEY and CDR2 is SVGAGI in the germline V gene. The CDR3 contains 14 residues. V lost 0 bases and J lost 8, with 13 bases in between. The DNA for the CDR3 is TGTGCCAGCAGTTACTCCGGGGGTGGGAAAGGCTACACCTTC. Translation gives CASSYSGGGKGYTF.

This sequence joins TRBV11-2 and TRBJ2-5, with D possibly being TRBD1 (6 bases). CDR1 and CDR2 from the germline V gene are SGHAT and FQNNGV. V lost 3 bases and J lost 5, with 16 bases in between. CDR3 length: 15 amino acids. The CDR3, as DNA: TGTGCCAGCAGCTTCCAACGACAGGTGAAGGAGACCCAGTACTTC. It translates to CASSFQRQVKETQYF.

Notes on this clone: This sample also contains other DNA sequences that code for the same CDR3. This rearrangement joins TRBV24-1 to TRBJ2-2; 9 bases fit TRBD1. Trimming cost V 7 bases and J 4 bases; bases outside gene matches: 3. The CDR3 sequence is 14 residues long. CDR1 and CDR2 from the germline V gene are KGHDR and SFDVKD. The chain's CDR3 is CATRGQGATGELFF. The CDR3, as DNA: TGTGCCACCAGGGGACAGGGCGCCACCGGGGAGCTGTTTTTT.

The chain links TRBV19 to TRBJ1-5; 8 bases map to TRBD1. The CDR3 is made up of 14 amino acids. J lost 7 bases, V lost 7 bases, and 9 bases had no gene match. Germline loops: CDR1 LNHDA, CDR2 SQIVND (reference sequence). CDR3 sequence (DNA): TGTGCCAGTAAGGACAGGGAGGGGAGGCAGCCCCAGCATTTT. Translated: CASKDREGRQPQHF.

The chain couples TRBV6-5 to TRBJ1-5; perhaps TRBD1 as D (6 bases). CDR1 and CDR2 from the germline V gene are MNHEY and SVGAGI. V was clipped by 8 bases and J by 5 bases, with 13 bases between them. The CDR3 spans 13 residues. The CDR3: CASGRTEDQPQHF. Here the CDR3 DNA reads TGTGCCAGCGGGCGGACAGAGGATCAGCCCCAGCATTTT.

The genes are TRBV24-1 and TRBJ2-2; D possibly corresponds to TRBD1 (6 bases). The V gene's germline CDR1 is KGHDR and CDR2 SFDVKD. The CDR3 spans 17 residues. Trimming shortened V by 0 bases and J by 2 bases, and 12 bases separated the two germline ends. Here the CDR3 DNA reads TGTGCCACCAGTGATTTGTCCCCGGGACAAAACACCGGGGAGCTGTTTTTT. Translating it yields CATSDLSPGQNTGELFF.

The CDR3 nucleotides read TGTGCCAGCAGCCGAACGGGACAGTCACCCCTCCACTTT. Protein sequence: CASSRTGQSPLHF. The gene calls are TRBV11-2 and TRBJ1-6, with 7 bases aligning to TRBD1. The length of the CDR3 is 13 residues. CDR1 and CDR2 (germline): SGHAT, FQNNGV. V lost 5 bases to trimming and J lost 10 bases; unmatched junction nucleotides: 5.

The chain has TRBV11-2 and TRBJ2-3; D remains unclear. The CDR3 is 17 amino acids. Trimming stripped 5 bases from V and 1 base from J, with 19 bases between. Germline V gene lookup returns CDR1 SGHAT and CDR2 FQNNGV. The CDR3 here is CASSLSRQSARTDTQYF. CDR3 bases: TGTGCCAGCAGCCTCTCTCGCCAGAGCGCTCGCACAGATACGCAGTATTTT. Full variable domain (rest looked up from reference TRBV11-2 and TRBJ2-3): EAGVAQSPRYKIIEKRQSVAFWCNPISGHATLYWYQQILGQGPKLLIQFQNNGVVDDSQLPKDRFSAERLKGVDSTLKIQPAKLEDSAVYLCASSLSRQSARTDTQYFGPGTRLTVL.

CDR3 protein: CASSFLEQNTEAFF. The CDR3 DNA is TGTGCCAGCAGCTTCCTTGAGCAGAACACTGAAGCTTTCTTT. This chain uses TRBV11-2 with TRBJ1-1; D unresolved. Trimming shortened V by 3 bases and J by 1 base, and 9 bases separated the two germline ends. CDR3 size: 14 residues. Germline-derived CDR1 and CDR2 are SGHAT and FQNNGV.

This clone was found a few times. The J gene is TRBJ1-6, the V gene TRBV11-3; 10 bases map to TRBD1. V lost 6 bases to trimming and J lost 8 bases; unmatched junction nucleotides: 7. The CDR3 runs 15 residues. Per germline, CDR1 SGHNT and CDR2 YENEEA. DNA for the CDR3: TGTGCCAGCAGAAATCCCGGACAGGGGGATTCACCCCTCCACTTT. Its protein product is CASRNPGQGDSPLHF.

The gene calls are TRBV3-1 (or the pseudogene TRBV3-2) and TRBJ1-5; TRBD1 is a possible D gene (6 bases). V lost 6 bases and J lost 5, with 14 bases in between. CDR1 is LGHDT and CDR2 is YNNKEL in the germline V gene (reference sequence). The length of the CDR3 is 14 residues. CDR3 loop: CASSPQGPHQPQHF. Written as DNA, the CDR3 is TGTGCCAGCAGTCCACAGGGTCCCCATCAGCCCCAGCATTTT.

V usage is TRBV18 and J usage is TRBJ1-4; a weak D match, TRBD1 (6 bases). The CDR3 extends over 14 amino acids. V lost 2 bases and J lost 7, with 11 bases in between. The V gene's germline CDR1 is KGHSH and CDR2 LQKENI. DNA for the CDR3: TGTGCCAGCTCACCAACAACGGACAGTGAAAAACTGTTTTTT. Translating it yields CASSPTTDSEKLFF.

This clone was counted a single time. The chain combines TRBV6-4 with TRBJ2-3, with D perhaps TRBD2 (5 bases). The CDR3 runs to 15 residues. Germline V gives CDR1 MRHNA, CDR2 SNTAGT. Deletions cut 6 bases from V and 5 bases from J, with 18 bases between. The CDR3 protein is CASRPPGSRIDTQYF. The CDR3 DNA follows: TGTGCCAGCAGACCCCCGGGGTCTAGGATAGATACGCAGTATTTT.

The CDR3 reads CASSEAIYGYTF. In nucleotides, the CDR3 is TGTGCCAGCAGTGAAGCAATATATGGCTACACCTTC. The chain joins TRBV6-1 to TRBJ1-2; D not certain. CDR3 length: 12 amino acids. CDR1 is MNHNS, CDR2 SASEGT, per germline. Trimming left V 0 bases short and J 5 bases short, with 4 bases between.

This clone was seen once. The rearrangement uses TRBV7-2 and TRBJ1-2; possible D gene TRBD1, 6 bases. The V and J ends lost 1 base and 4 bases respectively, with 10 bases between them. The CDR3 is made up of 14 amino acids. CDR1 and CDR2 (germline): SGHTA, FQGNSA. The CDR3 loop reads CASSLGRTAYGYTF. CDR3 DNA sequence: TGTGCCAGCAGCTTAGGAAGGACAGCCTATGGCTACACCTTC.

The chain uses TRBV6-1 and TRBJ1-5, with D tentatively TRBD1 (5 bases). Per the germline V gene, CDR1 is MNHNS and CDR2 is SASEGT. The CDR3 has 17 amino acids. V was pared by 2 bases and J by 0 bases, with 14 bases between. The DNA for the CDR3 is TGTGCCAGCAGTGAACCCCCGACAGCTTATAGCAATCAGCCCCAGCATTTT. This gives the protein CASSEPPTAYSNQPQHF.

This clone was seen more than once but under ten times. J is TRBJ1-3 and V is TRBV24-1; D not certain. Trimming removed 5 bases from V and 2 bases from J, with 6 bases in between. The germline CDR1 and CDR2 sequences are KGHDR and SFDVKD. The CDR3 spans 13 residues. CDR3 DNA sequence: TGTGCCACCAGTGGGAGGGCTGGAAACACCATATATTTT. It translates to CATSGRAGNTIYF.

This chain links TRBV5-8 with TRBJ1-6, with 9 bases aligning to TRBD1. CDR1 is SGHTS and CDR2 is YDEGEE in the germline V gene. V was pared by 0 bases and J by 8 bases, with 9 bases of the junction left unmatched. This CDR3 region has 17 residues. The CDR3 loop reads CASSLVEGGQGDSPLHF. CDR3 bases: TGTGCCAGCAGCTTGGTTGAGGGGGGACAGGGCGATTCACCCCTCCACTTT.

The chain has TRBV4-3 and TRBJ1-2; D possibly corresponds to TRBD1 (6 bases). The CDR3 is 14 residues long. Trimming took off 0 bases at V and 8 bases at J, with 13 bases between the two ends. The V gene's germline CDR1 is LGHNA and CDR2 YSLEER. The CDR3 DNA reads TGCGCCAGCAGCCAAGATAGGGGGAAGAGGGGCTACACCTTC. It translates to CASSQDRGKRGYTF.

V gene TRBV19 combines with J gene TRBJ2-3, with D tentatively TRBD2 (6 bases). V gave up 4 bases and J gave up 5 bases, with 19 bases separating them. The CDR3 is 16 amino acids. Germline V gene data show CDR1 as LNHDA and CDR2 as SQIVND (reference sequence). CDR3 sequence: CASSRGVLDVGDTQYF. The CDR3 DNA sequence: TGTGCCAGTAGTAGGGGGGTTTTAGACGTCGGAGATACGCAGTATTTT.

The V gene is TRBV19, the J gene TRBJ1-2; weak D call: TRBD1 (5 bases). V was shortened by 3 bases and J by 5 bases, with 13 bases between the two germline ends. The CDR3 runs 14 residues. Germline V gene lookup returns CDR1 LNHDA and CDR2 SQIVND (reference sequence). Written as DNA, the CDR3 is TGTGCCAGTAGTATCGGGACGGGAGTTTATGGCTACACCTTC. Its protein is CASSIGTGVYGYTF. Combining the CDR3 with reference TRBV19 and TRBJ1-2 gives the whole variable domain DGGITQSPKYLFRKEGQNVTLSCEQNLNHDAMYWYRQDPGQGLRLIYYSQIVNDFQKGDIAEGYSVSREKKESFPLTVTSAQKNPTAFYLCASSIGTGVYGYTFGSGTRLTVV.